The 18 T cell receptor beta chains presented below share a single source sample, sequenced in a study of T cells in Graves' hyperthyroidism and ophthalmopathy. RNA transcripts provided the source from which TCR beta CDR3 regions were amplified. The TCR CDR3 was amplified in a first-round RT-PCR using the HTBI primer set. TCRdb ran MiXCR on the multiplex PCR reads and lists one entry per CDR3 protein. The top ten clones hold about a sixth of a sample with 690,000 or so distinct CDR3 sequences, roughly a sixth of them seen once. Source material: blood. These receptors were collected from a woman aged 45-59 years with Graves' hyperthyroidism that later progressed to Graves' ophthalmopathy.

This clonotype has only a few counts. The chain recombines TRBV7-8 with TRBJ1-4, with 10 bases that match TRBD1. This CDR3 has 15 residues. Germline V gives CDR1 SGHVS, CDR2 FQNEAQ. Germline trimming cut 5 bases from V and 6 bases from J; bases unmatched to any gene: 6. CDR3 sequence: CASSTRQGAHEKLFF. The CDR3, as DNA: TGTGCCAGCAGCACGCGACAGGGGGCGCATGAAAAACTGTTTTTT.

This clonotype has just a few counts. V gene TRBV29-1 combines with J gene TRBJ1-1; D not certain. V was shortened by 6 bases and J by 3 bases, with 17 bases between the two germline ends. CDR3 size: 14 residues. CDR1 and CDR2 (germline): SQVTM, ANQGSEA. CDR3 DNA: TGCAGCGTCTACCTCGTCGGGTTCGACACTGAAGCTTTCTTT. Translating it yields CSVYLVGFDTEAFF.

This clonotype has more than one count but fewer than ten. This rearrangement joins TRBV25-1 to TRBJ1-2; D remains ambiguous. Germline V gene data show CDR1 as MGHDK and CDR2 as SYGVNS. Trimming cost V 10 bases and J 8 bases, with 17 bases left between them. The CDR3 consists of 12 residues. CDR3 in amino acids: CATFLGGRGYTF. CDR3 nucleotides: TGTGCCACCTTTCTGGGAGGCCGGGGCTACACCTTC.

This clonotype has ten or more counts. The J gene is TRBJ1-5, the V gene TRBV20-1; D unresolved. With 0 bases removed from V and 0 bases from J, the gap between germline ends came to 12 bases. Germline V lookup: CDR1 DFQATT, CDR2 SNEGSKA (reference sequence). The CDR3 loop spans 16 amino acids. The DNA for the CDR3 is TGCAGTGCTAGAGATAGGGCGGAACTTAGCAATCAGCCCCAGCATTTT. This sequence encodes CSARDRAELSNQPQHF.

This clonotype was found many times. V usage is TRBV7-8 and J usage is TRBJ1-5, with 8 bases matching TRBD1. Per the germline V gene, CDR1 is SGHVS and CDR2 is FQNEAQ. Trimming at V came to 4 bases and at J to 7 bases, leaving 9 bases not matched to a gene. The CDR3 loop spans 15 amino acids. CDR3 DNA sequence: TGTGCCAGCAGCTCCCGGACAGGGACGGACCAGCCCCAGCATTTT. Amino acid sequence: CASSSRTGTDQPQHF.

The CDR3: CSGETGSLEKLFF. The CDR3 DNA follows: TGCAGCGGGGAGACAGGGAGTTTGGAAAAACTGTTTTTT. The chain has TRBV29-1 and TRBJ1-4; 7 nucleotides agree with TRBD1. CDR3 length: 13 residues. Germline V gene data show CDR1 as SQVTM and CDR2 as ANQGSEA. V shed 7 bases, J shed 8 bases, and the junction held 10 bases outside the gene matches.

The rearrangement uses TRBV9 and TRBJ2-2, with TRBD1 matching 10 bases. Germline CDR1 and CDR2: SGDLS and YYNGEE. The CDR3 loop spans 15 amino acids. V gave up 4 bases and J gave up 7 bases; unmatched junction bases: 7. The CDR3 loop reads CASSPGTGEFGELFF. CDR3 DNA: TGTGCCAGCAGCCCTGGGACAGGGGAGTTCGGGGAGCTGTTTTTT.

This clonotype has just a few counts. This sequence joins TRBV5-1 and TRBJ2-2, with 8 bases identical to TRBD2. Per the germline V gene, CDR1 is SGHRS and CDR2 is YFSETQ. The CDR3 spans 15 residues. Losses at the gene ends were 6 bases for V and 5 bases for J; bases not matched to a gene: 9. CDR3 amino acids: CASKFAGGRTGELFF. The CDR3 DNA sequence: TGCGCCAGCAAGTTTGCGGGGGGAAGAACCGGGGAGCTGTTTTTT.

V gene TRBV2 combines with J gene TRBJ1-6, with D tentatively TRBD1 (6 bases). Germline values: CDR1 SNHLY, CDR2 FYNNEI. Trimming took 6 bases from V and 3 from J, leaving 18 bases between them. The length of the CDR3 is 17 residues. The CDR3 protein is CASRSRGGPYYNSPLHF. The CDR3 coding sequence is TGTGCCAGCAGGTCCAGGGGTGGCCCTTACTATAATTCACCCCTCCACTTT.

The chain links TRBV9 to TRBJ2-2; 10 nucleotides match TRBD1. This CDR3 has 16 amino acids. Germline V lookup: CDR1 SGDLS, CDR2 YYNGEE. Trimming took 4 bases from V and 6 from J; bases not matched to a gene: 9. CDR3 region: CASSLPTGGVSGELFF. In DNA form, the CDR3 reads TGTGCCAGCAGCTTACCGACAGGGGGCGTATCCGGGGAGCTGTTTTTT.

This clonotype was seen ten or more times. The V and J genes are TRBV11-2 and TRBJ2-5; the D gene is possibly TRBD1 (6 bases). V was trimmed by 3 bases and J by 5 bases, leaving 10 bases between them. The germline CDR1 and CDR2 sequences are SGHAT and FQNNGV. The CDR3 extends over 13 amino acids. The DNA for the CDR3 is TGTGCCAGCAGCTTTAGCGACAGGGAGACCCAGTACTTC. Translating gives CASSFSDRETQYF.

This clonotype was picked up many times. The rearrangement links TRBV18 to TRBJ2-3; either TRBD1 or TRBD2 may supply D (6 bases each). Germline assignment: CDR1 KGHSH and CDR2 LQKENI. The CDR3 contains 14 residues. V was clipped by 6 bases and J by 2 bases, with 12 bases between them. The CDR3 region has the DNA TGTGCCAGCTCCCCGGCGGGACACACAGATACGCAGTATTTT. Residues: CASSPAGHTDTQYF. The entire variable domain, with the rest obtained from reference TRBV18 and TRBJ2-3, is as follows: NAGVMQNPRHLVRRRGQEARLRCSPMKGHSHVYWYRQLPEEGLKFMVYLQKENIIDESGMPKERFSAEFPKEGPSILRIQQVVRGDSAAYFCASSPAGHTDTQYFGPGTRLTVL.

This chain links TRBV27 with TRBJ2-2, with D tentatively TRBD1 (5 bases). With 4 bases removed from V and 4 bases from J, the gap between germline ends came to 10 bases. This CDR3 has 14 amino acids. The germline CDR1 and CDR2 sequences are MNHEY and SMNVEV (reference sequence). The CDR3, as DNA: TGTGCCAGCAGTTGGAAGACAGCCACCGGGGAGCTGTTTTTT. It is translated as CASSWKTATGELFF.

The table lists this clonotype with many counts. J is TRBJ2-1 and V is TRBV2; D is unresolved. The germline V gene encodes CDR1 SNHLY and CDR2 FYNNEI. Trimming removed 6 bases at V and 4 bases at J, with 13 bases between. The CDR3 consists of 14 residues. The CDR3 loop is CASSETKWYNEQFF. The DNA of the CDR3 is TGTGCCAGCAGCGAGACGAAGTGGTACAATGAGCAGTTCTTC.

This sequence joins TRBV18 and TRBJ2-3; D may match TRBD1 or TRBD2 (5 bases each). Germline CDR1 and CDR2: KGHSH and LQKENI. Trimming pared 6 bases from V and 1 base from J, leaving 14 bases between. The CDR3 has 15 residues. CDR3 amino acids: CASSLGADRTDTQYF. CDR3 DNA: TGTGCCAGCTCGCTCGGGGCAGACCGCACAGATACGCAGTATTTT. Based on the CDR3 plus reference TRBV18 and TRBJ2-3, the full variable domain is NAGVMQNPRHLVRRRGQEARLRCSPMKGHSHVYWYRQLPEEGLKFMVYLQKENIIDESGMPKERFSAEFPKEGPSILRIQQVVRGDSAAYFCASSLGADRTDTQYFGPGTRLTVL.

This clonotype has a count of ten or more. The chain is built from TRBV12-3 or TRBV12-4 and TRBJ2-3, with 14 bases aligning to TRBD2. The V gene end was trimmed by 3 bases and the J gene end by 0 bases; junction bases not matched to a gene: 8. The length of the CDR3 is 19 residues. The CDR3 spells CASSFSGTSGGLSTDTQYF. The DNA for the CDR3 is TGTGCCAGCAGTTTCTCCGGGACTAGCGGGGGCCTTAGCACAGATACGCAGTATTTT.

This clonotype was seen repeatedly, ten times or more. J is TRBJ2-7 and V is TRBV11-2; unclear D gene. Trimming left V 0 bases short and J 0 bases short, with 9 bases between. The CDR3 contains 15 residues. Germline values: CDR1 SGHAT, CDR2 FQNNGV. CDR3 region: CASSLEAGNSYEQYF. CDR3 nucleotide sequence: TGTGCCAGCAGCTTAGAAGCCGGAAACTCCTACGAGCAGTACTTC.

This clonotype has only a few counts. The genes are TRBV5-1 and TRBJ2-6; a weak D match, TRBD2 (5 bases). The V end lost 3 bases, the J end lost 0 bases, and 13 bases lay between the germline ends. This CDR3 has 17 residues. Germline values: CDR1 SGHRS, CDR2 YFSETQ. Written as DNA, the CDR3 is TGCGCCAGCAGCTCCGAGGTTCGGGGCTCTGGGGCCAACGTCCTGACTTTC. Protein: CASSSEVRGSGANVLTF.